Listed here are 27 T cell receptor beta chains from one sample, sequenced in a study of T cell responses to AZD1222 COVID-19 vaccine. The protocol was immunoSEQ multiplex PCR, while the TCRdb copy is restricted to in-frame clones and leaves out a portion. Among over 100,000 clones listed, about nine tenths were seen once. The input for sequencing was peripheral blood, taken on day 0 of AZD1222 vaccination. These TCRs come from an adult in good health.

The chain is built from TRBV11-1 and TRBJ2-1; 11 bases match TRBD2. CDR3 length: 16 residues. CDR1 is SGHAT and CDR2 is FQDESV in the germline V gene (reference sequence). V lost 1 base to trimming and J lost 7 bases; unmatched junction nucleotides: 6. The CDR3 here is CASSLGTSGSKNEQFF. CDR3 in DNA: TGTGCCAGCAGCTTAGGAACTAGCGGGAGTAAAAATGAGCAGTTCTTC.

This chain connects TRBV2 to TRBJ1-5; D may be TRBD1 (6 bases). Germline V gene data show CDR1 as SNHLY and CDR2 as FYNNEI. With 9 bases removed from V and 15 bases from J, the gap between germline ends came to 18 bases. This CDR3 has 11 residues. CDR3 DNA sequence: TGTGCCAGTTCCCCGAACAGGGTTTTGCATTTT. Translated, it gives CASSPNRVLHF.

The DNA for the CDR3 is TGTGCCAGTAGTATAGAGGTCAGCGGGGTTGGCTACGAGCAGTACTTC. Its protein is CASSIEVSGVGYEQYF. The rearrangement links TRBV19 to TRBJ2-7; TRBD2 matches 7 bases. CDR3 length: 16 amino acids. Germline V gene lookup returns CDR1 LNHDA and CDR2 SQIVND (reference sequence). Losses at the gene ends were 0 bases for V and 3 bases for J; bases not matched to a gene: 8.

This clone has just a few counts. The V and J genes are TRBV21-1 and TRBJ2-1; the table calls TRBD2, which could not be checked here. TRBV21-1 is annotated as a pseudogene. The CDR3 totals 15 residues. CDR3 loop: CASSKVGLAVNEQFF. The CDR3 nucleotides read TGTGCCAGCAGCAAAGTGGGACTAGCGGTCAATGAGCAGTTCTTC.

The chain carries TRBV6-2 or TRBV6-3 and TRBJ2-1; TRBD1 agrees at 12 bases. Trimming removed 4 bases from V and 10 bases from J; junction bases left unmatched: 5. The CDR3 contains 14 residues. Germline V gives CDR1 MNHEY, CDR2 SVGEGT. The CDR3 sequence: CASSSGTGGREQFF. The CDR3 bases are TGTGCCAGCAGTTCAGGGACAGGGGGCAGGGAGCAGTTCTTC.

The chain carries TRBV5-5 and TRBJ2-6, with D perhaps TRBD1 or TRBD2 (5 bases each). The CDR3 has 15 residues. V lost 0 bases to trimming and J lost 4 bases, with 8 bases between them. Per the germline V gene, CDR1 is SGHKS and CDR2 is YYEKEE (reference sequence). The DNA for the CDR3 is TGTGCCAGCAGCTTGGCCGGGGACGGGGCCAACGTCCTGACTTTC. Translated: CASSLAGDGANVLTF.

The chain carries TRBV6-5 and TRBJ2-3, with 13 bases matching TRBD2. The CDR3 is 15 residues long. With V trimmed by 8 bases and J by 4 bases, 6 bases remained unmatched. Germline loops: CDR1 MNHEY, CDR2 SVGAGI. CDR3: CASWRTSGRSDTQYF. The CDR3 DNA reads TGTGCCAGCTGGAGGACTAGCGGGAGATCAGATACGCAGTATTTT.

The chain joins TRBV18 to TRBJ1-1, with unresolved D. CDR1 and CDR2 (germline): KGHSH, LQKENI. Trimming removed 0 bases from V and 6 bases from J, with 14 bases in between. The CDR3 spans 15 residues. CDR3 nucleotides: TGTGCCAGCTCACCACCGAAACCCCTGATCGCTGAAGCTTTCTTT. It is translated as CASSPPKPLIAEAFF. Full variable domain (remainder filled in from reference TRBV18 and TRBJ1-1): NAGVMQNPRHLVRRRGQEARLRCSPMKGHSHVYWYRQLPEEGLKFMVYLQKENIIDESGMPKERFSAEFPKEGPSILRIQQVVRGDSAAYFCASSPPKPLIAEAFFGQGTRLTVV.

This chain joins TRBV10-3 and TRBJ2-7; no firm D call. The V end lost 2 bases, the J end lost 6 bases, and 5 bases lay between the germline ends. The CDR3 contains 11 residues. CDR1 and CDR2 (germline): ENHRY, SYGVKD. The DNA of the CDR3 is TGTGCCATCAGTGAGAACTCCGAGCAGTACTTC. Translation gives CAISENSEQYF.

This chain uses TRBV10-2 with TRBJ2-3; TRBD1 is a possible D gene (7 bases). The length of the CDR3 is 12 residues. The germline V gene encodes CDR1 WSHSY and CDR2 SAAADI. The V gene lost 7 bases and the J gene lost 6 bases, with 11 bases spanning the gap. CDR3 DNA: TGCGCCAGCACCCCAGGGGGGGATACGCAGTATTTT. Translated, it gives CASTPGGDTQYF.

CDR3 sequence: CAISVDREGYGYTF. For the CDR3, the DNA is TGTGCCATCAGCGTAGACAGGGAGGGCTATGGCTACACCTTC. The chain has TRBV10-3 and TRBJ1-2; 7 bases map to TRBD1. This CDR3 has 14 residues. Germline V gene sequence: CDR1 ENHRY, CDR2 SYGVKD. The trim removed 6 bases at V and 4 bases at J, leaving 8 bases unmatched.

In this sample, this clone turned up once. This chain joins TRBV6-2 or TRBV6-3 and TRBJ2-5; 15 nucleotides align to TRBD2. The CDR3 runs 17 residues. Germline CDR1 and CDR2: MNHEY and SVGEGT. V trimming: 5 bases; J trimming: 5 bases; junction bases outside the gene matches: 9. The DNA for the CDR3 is TGTGCCAGCAGTACCCGGACTAGCGGGGGGGCGAGGGAGACCCAGTACTTC. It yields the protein CASSTRTSGGARETQYF.

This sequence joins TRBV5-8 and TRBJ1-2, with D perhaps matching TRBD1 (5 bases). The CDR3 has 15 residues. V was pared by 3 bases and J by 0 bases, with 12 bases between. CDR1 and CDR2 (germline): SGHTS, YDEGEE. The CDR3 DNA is TGTGCCAGCAGCTGGGGGTTCGGGGCTAACTATGGCTACACCTTC. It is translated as CASSWGFGANYGYTF.

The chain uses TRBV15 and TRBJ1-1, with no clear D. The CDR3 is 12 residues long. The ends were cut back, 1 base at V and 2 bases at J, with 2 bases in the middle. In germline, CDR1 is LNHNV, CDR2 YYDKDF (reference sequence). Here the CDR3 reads CATSRVNTEAFF. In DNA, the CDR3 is TGTGCCACCAGCAGAGTTAACACTGAAGCTTTCTTT. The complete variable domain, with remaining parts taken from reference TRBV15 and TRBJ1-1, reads DAMVIQNPRYQVTQFGKPVTLSCSQTLNHNVMYWYQQKSSQAPKLLFHYYDKDFNNEADTPDNFQSRRPNTSFCFLDIRSPGLGDTAMYLCATSRVNTEAFFGQGTRLTVV.

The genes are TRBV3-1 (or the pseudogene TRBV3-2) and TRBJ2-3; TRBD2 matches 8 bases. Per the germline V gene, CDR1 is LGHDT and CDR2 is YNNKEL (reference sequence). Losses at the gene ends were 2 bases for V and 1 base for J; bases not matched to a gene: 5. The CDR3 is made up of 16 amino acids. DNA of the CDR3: TGTGCCAGCAGCCAATCACTAGCGGCCGGCACAGATACGCAGTATTTT. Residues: CASSQSLAAGTDTQYF.

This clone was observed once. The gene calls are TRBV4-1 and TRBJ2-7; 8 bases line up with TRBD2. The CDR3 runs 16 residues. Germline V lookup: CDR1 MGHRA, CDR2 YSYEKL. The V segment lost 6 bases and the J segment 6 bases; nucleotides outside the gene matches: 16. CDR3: CASRKALASGSSEQYF. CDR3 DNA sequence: TGCGCCAGCAGAAAGGCCCTCGCAAGCGGGAGCTCCGAGCAGTACTTC.

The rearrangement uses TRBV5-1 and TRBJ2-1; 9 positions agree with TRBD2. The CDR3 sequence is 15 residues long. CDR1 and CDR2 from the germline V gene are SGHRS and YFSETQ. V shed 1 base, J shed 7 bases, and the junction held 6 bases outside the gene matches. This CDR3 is CASSLSLAGINEQFF. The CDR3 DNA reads TGCGCCAGCAGCTTGAGTCTAGCGGGAATAAATGAGCAGTTCTTC. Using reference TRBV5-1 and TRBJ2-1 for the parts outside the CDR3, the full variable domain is KAGVTQTPRYLIKTRGQQVTLSCSPISGHRSVSWYQQTPGQGLQFLFEYFSETQRNKGNFPGRFSGRQFSNSRSEMNVSTLELGDSALYLCASSLSLAGINEQFFGPGTRLTVL.

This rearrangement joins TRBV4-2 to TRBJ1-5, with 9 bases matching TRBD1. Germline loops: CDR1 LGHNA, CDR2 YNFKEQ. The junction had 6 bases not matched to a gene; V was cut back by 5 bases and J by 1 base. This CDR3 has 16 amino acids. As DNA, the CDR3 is TGTGCCAGCAGCGGACAAGGGACAGGGAGCAATCAGCCCCAGCATTTT. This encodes CASSGQGTGSNQPQHF.

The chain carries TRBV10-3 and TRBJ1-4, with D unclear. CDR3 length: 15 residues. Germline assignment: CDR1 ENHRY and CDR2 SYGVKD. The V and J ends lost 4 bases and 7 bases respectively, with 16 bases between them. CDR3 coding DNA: TGTGCCATCAGTGCTGTGGCGGACGGCACTGAAAAACTGTTTTTT. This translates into CAISAVADGTEKLFF.

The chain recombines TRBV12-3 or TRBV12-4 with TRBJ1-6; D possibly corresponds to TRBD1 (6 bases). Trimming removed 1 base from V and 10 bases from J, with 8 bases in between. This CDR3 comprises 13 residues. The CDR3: CASSLDRDSPLHF. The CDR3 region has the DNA TGTGCCAGCAGTTTAGACAGGGACTCACCCCTCCACTTT.

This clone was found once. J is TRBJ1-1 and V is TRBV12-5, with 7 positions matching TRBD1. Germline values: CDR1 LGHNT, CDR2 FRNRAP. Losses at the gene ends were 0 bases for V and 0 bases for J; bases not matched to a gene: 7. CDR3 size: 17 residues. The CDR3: CASGLVLGRGLNTEAFF. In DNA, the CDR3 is TGTGCTAGTGGTTTGGTCCTAGGCAGGGGGTTGAACACTGAAGCTTTCTTT.

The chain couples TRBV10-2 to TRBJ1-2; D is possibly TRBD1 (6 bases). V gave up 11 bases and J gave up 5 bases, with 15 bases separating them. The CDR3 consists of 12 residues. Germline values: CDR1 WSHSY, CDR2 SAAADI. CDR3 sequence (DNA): TGCGCCTGCCTGGACAGCGAGTATGGCTACACCTTC. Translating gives CACLDSEYGYTF.

The CDR3 bases are TGTGCCACCAGCCCGCGGGGGTCCTACAATGAGCAGTTCTTC. Translating it yields CATSPRGSYNEQFF. The chain couples TRBV15 to TRBJ2-1; the match to TRBD2 covers 7 bases. Trimming at V came to 5 bases and at J to 1 base, leaving 2 bases not matched to a gene. The CDR3 totals 14 residues. Germline-derived CDR1 and CDR2 are LNHNV and YYDKDF (reference sequence).

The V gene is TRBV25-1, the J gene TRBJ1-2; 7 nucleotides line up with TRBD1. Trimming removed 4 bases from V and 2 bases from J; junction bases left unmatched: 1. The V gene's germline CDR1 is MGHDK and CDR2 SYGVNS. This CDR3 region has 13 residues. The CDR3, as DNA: TGTGCCAGCAGTGCGGGACAGAACTATGGCTACACCTTC. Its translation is CASSAGQNYGYTF.

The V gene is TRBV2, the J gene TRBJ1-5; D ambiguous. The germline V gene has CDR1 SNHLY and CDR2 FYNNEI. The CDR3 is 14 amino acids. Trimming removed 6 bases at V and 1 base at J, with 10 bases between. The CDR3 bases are TGTGCCAGCAGGAGCGGGCTAAGCAATCAGCCCCAGCATTTT. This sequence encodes CASRSGLSNQPQHF.

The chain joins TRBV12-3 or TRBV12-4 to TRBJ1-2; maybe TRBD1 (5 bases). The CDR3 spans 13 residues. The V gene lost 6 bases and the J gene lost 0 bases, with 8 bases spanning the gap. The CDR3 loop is CASRMTANYGYTF. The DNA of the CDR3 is TGTGCCAGCAGGATGACAGCTAACTATGGCTACACCTTC.

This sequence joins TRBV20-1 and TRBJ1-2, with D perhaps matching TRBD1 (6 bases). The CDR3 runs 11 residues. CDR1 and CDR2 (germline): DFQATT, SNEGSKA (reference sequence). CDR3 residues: CTARDNNGYTF. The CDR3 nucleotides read TGCACCGCGCGGGACAACAATGGCTACACCTTC.